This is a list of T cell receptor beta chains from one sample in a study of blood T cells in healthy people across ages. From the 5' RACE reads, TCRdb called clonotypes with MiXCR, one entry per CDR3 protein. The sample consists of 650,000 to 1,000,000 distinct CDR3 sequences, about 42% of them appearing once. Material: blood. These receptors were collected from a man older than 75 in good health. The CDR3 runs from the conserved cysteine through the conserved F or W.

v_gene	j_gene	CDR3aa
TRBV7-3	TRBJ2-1	CASSPDRASYEQFF
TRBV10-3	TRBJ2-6	CAIRDSSGANVLTF
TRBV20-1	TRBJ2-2	CSAPLAGETGELFF
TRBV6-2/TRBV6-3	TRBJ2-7	CASTPRGGYEQYF
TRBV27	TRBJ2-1	CASSWGLARGQNEQFF
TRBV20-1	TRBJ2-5	CSARMGQPATVTQYF
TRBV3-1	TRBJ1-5	CASSQSDQPQHF
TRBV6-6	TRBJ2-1	CASSYALAGGLYNEQFF
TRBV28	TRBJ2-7	CASSALTEYQSYEQYF
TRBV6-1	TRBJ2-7	CASSRGGADYEQYF
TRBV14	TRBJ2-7	CASSQVGPRTSEQYF
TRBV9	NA	CASSVLGGSYNEQYF
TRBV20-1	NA	CSAQGTGEGTQYF
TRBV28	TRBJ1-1	CASSVAGLATEAFF
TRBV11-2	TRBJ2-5	CASSFWDTEETQYF
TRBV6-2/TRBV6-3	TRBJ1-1	CATDRDRAGGTEAFF
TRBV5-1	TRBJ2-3	CASSPGLAVSSTDTQYF